The clone carrying this TCR beta chain has just a few counts. This CDR3 spans 13 amino acids. The V gene end was trimmed by 7 bases and the J gene end by 2 bases; junction bases not matched to a gene: 5. Germline assignment: CDR1 SEHNR and CDR2 FQNEAQ (reference sequence). This record belongs to a study of shared clonotypes between healthy human individuals. Produced via immunoSEQ multiplex PCR; TCRdb's table is partial and in-frame only. The sample consists of about 1 million clones, roughly 80% of them appearing once. V usage is TRBV7-9 and J usage is TRBJ2-7, with 7 bases aligning to TRBD1. The sample consisted of memory CD4+ T cells sorted from blood. The subset denotes: CD45RA-negative fraction. This clonotype originated in a man aged 18 to 30 in good health. CDR3 nucleotide sequence: TGTGCCAGCAACCCCCAGGGGGCCTACGAGCAGTACTTC. Translating it yields CASNPQGAYEQYF.